This TCR beta chain was profiled in a study of blood T cell repertoires in COVID-19. The method was immunoSEQ multiplex PCR; TCRdb's version includes in-frame clones alone and lacks a portion of them. The sample lists about 160,000 clones, 90% to 95% occurring once. The CDR3 covers 12 residues. Trimming stripped 7 bases from V and 5 bases from J, with 9 bases between. The TCR originated in a woman between 45 and 65 years old with acute or convalescent COVID-19. Sequencing was done on a sample of peripheral blood. The chain recombines TRBV12-3 or TRBV12-4 with TRBJ1-5; possibly TRBD1 for D (5 bases). The CDR3 is CASTAGHQPQHF. The CDR3 DNA is TGTGCCAGCACCGCGGGGCATCAGCCCCAGCATTTT.